This T cell receptor beta chain originates from a study of T cells in women clearing cervical HPV infection (dated 2018 in TCRdb). The study in broad terms: The cases were over 20 women with histologically confirmed HPV16-related CIN3 or worse, and 2 of these cases were invasive cancers. Cases had a median age of about 34 years and controls had a median age of around 41, with no significant differences in baseline characteristics. For cases, a median interval of nearly 150 days, with an interquartile range of 90 to 200 days, was observed between lesion detection and blood sampling. Controls were 20 to 30 women whose single incident HPV16 infection cleared within 12 months without precancer or cancer developing. The parent cohort enrolled about 10,000 women aged 18 or older in Guanacaste, Costa Rica, in about 1993 to 1994 and followed the women for roughly seven years. Cases and controls were matched on year of sample collection and on age within five years. Since HLA typing was available for only a few women, HLA type could not be ruled out as a confounder. Five blinded duplicates per group were added as quality controls, so that approximately 60 samples were obtained: approximately 50 participants and 10 replicates. Nested within Costa Rica's Guanacaste HPV Natural History Study, an exploratory proof-of-principle case-control study compared TCR repertoires across cervical HPV16 outcomes. Blood from cases was collected at the visit where the lesion was first found, while blood from controls was collected once the infection could no longer be detected. The paper as a whole reports these results and caveats: TCR repertoire richness was significantly higher in CIN3+ cases than in controls across sequencing depths, while evenness did not differ. T-cell numbers per sample were unknown, so richness differences could reflect varying T-cell content rather than repertoire biology. The cross-sectional design could not show whether associations preceded infection or resulted from it; effector/memory subsets and HPV-specific T cells were not isolated. Cases were distinguished from controls with an estimated AUC of approximately 0.8 by random forest classifiers combining richness and V gene abundances.

TCR beta CDR3 regions were amplified by multiplex PCR from an average of roughly 1.3 ug genomic DNA per sample using the immunoSEQ assay. Primer bias was corrected in the assay by using a complete synthetic TCR repertoire to establish an amplification baseline. The amplicons were sequenced using the Illumina platform. For the original study's pipeline: Sequences were error-corrected by clustering with frequency ratios and a modified nearest-neighbor algorithm, then analyzed in the immunoSEQ Analyzer with IMGT gene definitions. At each rarefaction depth, TCR richness and evenness were averaged across 20 rarefaction repeats, and samples with fewer sequences than that depth were excluded. Wilcoxon rank sum tests with FDR correction were used to compare V, D and J gene relative abundances between the groups. Blinded duplicates gave an intraclass correlation of roughly 95% for TCR richness and an average of roughly 76% across about 65 gene segments. The clones in this table, taken by TCRdb from immuneACCESS, are in-frame only. Not every clone is retained; where verified, under half of the shortfall comes from an unresolved V gene, and the cause of the rest is unknown. V, J and clone size are taken as reported in that table, and D and trimming were inferred from the DNA itself. The table kept for this sample lists tens of thousands of clones. The ten most abundant clones make up approximately 1.2% of the sample.

Every participant had a single incident cervical HPV16 infection, and prevalent HPV16 infections were excluded. Cervical HPV DNA was detected by MY09/MY11 PCR, and genotyping was performed by dot-blot hybridization. Roughly 15 mL of heparinized blood were centrifuged, and the buffy coat was split into aliquots, frozen at -30 degrees C, and then kept at -80 degrees C. QIAGEN kits were used to extract genomic DNA from buffy coat specimens. In regard to this clone: Its specific antigen is unknown.

Input material: blood buffy coat. The receptor was isolated from a woman between 18 and 70 years old with a cervical HPV16 infection that either progressed to CIN3+ or cleared (not recorded which).

The CDR3 region: CAISDSGTSGTDTQYF. The part of the CDR3 DNA that was read is TGTGCCATCAGTGACTCCGGGACTAGCGGCACAGATACG. Recombination joined TRBV10-3 with TRBJ2-3; 10 of the junction bases match TRBD2. The read ends 3 residues before the CDR3 terminus; that terminus is restored from the germline J gene. The germline V gene gives CDR1 as ENHRY and CDR2 as SYGVKD. For this chain, trimming is 3 bases at the V end and 1 base at the J end, and the number of junction bases without a gene match is 4. Taken from cysteine to phenylalanine, the CDR3 has 16 residues. The DNA has 39 bases, all within the CDR3, and is read from base 1.